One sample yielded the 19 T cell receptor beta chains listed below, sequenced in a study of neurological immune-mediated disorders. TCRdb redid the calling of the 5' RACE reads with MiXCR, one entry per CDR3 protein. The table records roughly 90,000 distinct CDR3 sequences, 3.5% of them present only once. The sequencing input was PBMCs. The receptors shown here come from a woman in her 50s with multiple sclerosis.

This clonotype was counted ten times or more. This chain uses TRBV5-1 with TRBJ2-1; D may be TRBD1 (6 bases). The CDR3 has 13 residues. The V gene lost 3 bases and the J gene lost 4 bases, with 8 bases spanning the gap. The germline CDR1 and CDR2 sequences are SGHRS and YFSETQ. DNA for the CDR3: TGCGCCAGCAGCTCCGGACAGTACAATGAGCAGTTCTTC. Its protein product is CASSSGQYNEQFF.

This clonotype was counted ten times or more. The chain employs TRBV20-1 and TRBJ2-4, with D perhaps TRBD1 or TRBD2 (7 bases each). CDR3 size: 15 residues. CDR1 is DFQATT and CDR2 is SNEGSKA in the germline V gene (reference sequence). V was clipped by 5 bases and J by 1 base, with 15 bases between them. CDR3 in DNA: TGCAGTGCTCAGGGGGGGGTTTACGCCAAAAACATTCAGTACTTC. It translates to CSAQGGVYAKNIQYF.

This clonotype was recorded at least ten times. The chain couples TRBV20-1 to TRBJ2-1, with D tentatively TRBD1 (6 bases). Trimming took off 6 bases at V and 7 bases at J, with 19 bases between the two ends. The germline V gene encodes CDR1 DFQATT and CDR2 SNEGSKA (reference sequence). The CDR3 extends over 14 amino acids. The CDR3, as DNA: TGCAGTGCCCCCCCTGGCAGGGGATTGAATGAGCAGTTCTTC. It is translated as CSAPPGRGLNEQFF.

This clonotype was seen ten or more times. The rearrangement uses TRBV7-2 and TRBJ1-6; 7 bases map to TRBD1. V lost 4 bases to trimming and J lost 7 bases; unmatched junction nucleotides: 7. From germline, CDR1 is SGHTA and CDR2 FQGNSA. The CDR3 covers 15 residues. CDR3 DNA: TGTGCCAGCAGCTCAAACAGGGGTTCGAATTCACCCCTCCACTTT. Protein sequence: CASSSNRGSNSPLHF.

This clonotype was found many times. The CDR3 DNA sequence: TGTGCCACCAGCAGTGGGGTAGCGACAGATACGCAGTATTTT. Its translation is CATSSGVATDTQYF. This chain uses TRBV15 with TRBJ2-3; tentative D call: TRBD2 (5 bases). Looked up from germline, CDR1 is LNHNV and CDR2 is YYDKDF (reference sequence). CDR3 length: 14 residues. Trimming left V 3 bases short and J 3 bases short, with 10 bases between. Drawing the rest from reference TRBV15 and TRBJ2-3, the complete variable domain is DAMVIQNPRYQVTQFGKPVTLSCSQTLNHNVMYWYQQKSSQAPKLLFHYYDKDFNNEADTPDNFQSRRPNTSFCFLDIRSPGLGDTAMYLCATSSGVATDTQYFGPGTRLTVL.

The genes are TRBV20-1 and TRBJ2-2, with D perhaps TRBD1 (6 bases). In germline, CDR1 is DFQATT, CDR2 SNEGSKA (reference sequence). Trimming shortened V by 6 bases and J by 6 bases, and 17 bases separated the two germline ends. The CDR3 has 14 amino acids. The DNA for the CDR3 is TGCAGTGCCCACTTCTTGAAGGGGGCCGGGGAGCTGTTTTTT. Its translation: CSAHFLKGAGELFF.

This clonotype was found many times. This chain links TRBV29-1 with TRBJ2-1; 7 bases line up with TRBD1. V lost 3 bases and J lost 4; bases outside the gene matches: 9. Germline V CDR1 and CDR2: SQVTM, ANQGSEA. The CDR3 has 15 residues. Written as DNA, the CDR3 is TGCAGCGTTGAGGATACAGGGGAGAAATACAATGAGCAGTTCTTC. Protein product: CSVEDTGEKYNEQFF.

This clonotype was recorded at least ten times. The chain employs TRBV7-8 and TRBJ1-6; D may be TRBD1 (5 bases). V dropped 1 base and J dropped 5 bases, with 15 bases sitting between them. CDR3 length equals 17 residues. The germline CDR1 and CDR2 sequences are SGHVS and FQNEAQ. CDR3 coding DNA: TGTGCCAGCAGCTTAGTTGTAGGGGATATCAATAATTCACCCCTCCACTTT. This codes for CASSLVVGDINNSPLHF.

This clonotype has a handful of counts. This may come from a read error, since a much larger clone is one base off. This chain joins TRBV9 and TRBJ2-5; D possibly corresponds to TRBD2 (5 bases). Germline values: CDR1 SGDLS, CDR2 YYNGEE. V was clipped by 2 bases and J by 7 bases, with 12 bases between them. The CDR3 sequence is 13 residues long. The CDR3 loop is CASSVGNLTTQYF. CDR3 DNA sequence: TGTGCCAGCAGCGTCGGGAATCTCACGACCCAGTACTTC.

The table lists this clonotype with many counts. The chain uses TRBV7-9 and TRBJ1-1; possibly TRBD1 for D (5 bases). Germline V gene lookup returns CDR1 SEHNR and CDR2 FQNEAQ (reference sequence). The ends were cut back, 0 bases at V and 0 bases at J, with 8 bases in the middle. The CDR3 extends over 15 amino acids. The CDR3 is CASSLAQGVNTEAFF. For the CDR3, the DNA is TGTGCCAGCAGCTTAGCCCAGGGAGTGAACACTGAAGCTTTCTTT.

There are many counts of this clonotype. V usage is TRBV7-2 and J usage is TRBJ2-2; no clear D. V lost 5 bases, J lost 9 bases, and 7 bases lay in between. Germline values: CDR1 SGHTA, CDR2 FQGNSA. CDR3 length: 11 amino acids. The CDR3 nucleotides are TGTGCCAGCAGCCGGGCGTGGGAGCTGTTTTTT. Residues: CASSRAWELFF. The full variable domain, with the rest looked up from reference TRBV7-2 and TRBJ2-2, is GAGVSQSPSNKVTEKGKDVELRCDPISGHTALYWYRQSLGQGLEFLIYFQGNSAPDKSGLPSDRFSAERTGGSVSTLTIQRTQQEDSAVYLCASSRAWELFFGEGSRLTVL.

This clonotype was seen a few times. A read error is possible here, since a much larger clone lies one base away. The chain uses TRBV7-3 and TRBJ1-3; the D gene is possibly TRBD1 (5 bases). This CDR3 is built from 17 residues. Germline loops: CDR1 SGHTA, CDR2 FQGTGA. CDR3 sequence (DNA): TGTGCCAGCAGCTTAACGTCGTGGGGGAGCTCTGGAAAAACCATATATTTT. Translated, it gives CASSLTSWGSSGKTIYF.

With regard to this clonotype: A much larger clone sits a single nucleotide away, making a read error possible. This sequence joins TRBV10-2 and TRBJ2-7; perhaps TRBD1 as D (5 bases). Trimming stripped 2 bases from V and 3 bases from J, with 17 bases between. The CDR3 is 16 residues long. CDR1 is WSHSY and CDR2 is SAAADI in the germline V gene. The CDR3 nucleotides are TGCGCCAGCAGTGAGGGACATCAGGGTTTACGCTACGAGCAGTACTTC. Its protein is CASSEGHQGLRYEQYF.

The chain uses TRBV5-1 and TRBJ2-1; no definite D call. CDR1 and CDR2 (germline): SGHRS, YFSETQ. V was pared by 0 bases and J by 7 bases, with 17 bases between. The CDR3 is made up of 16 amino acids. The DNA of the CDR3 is TGCGCCAGCAGCTTGGCGAACATGGGGTTGACGAATGAGCAGTTCTTC. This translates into CASSLANMGLTNEQFF.

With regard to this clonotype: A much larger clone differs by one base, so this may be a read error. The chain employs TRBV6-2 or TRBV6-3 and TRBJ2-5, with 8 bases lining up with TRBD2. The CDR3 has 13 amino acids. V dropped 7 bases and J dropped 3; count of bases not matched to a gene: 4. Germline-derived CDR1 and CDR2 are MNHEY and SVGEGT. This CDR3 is CASNLLAEETQYF. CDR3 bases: TGTGCCAGCAACCTACTAGCGGAAGAGACCCAGTACTTC.

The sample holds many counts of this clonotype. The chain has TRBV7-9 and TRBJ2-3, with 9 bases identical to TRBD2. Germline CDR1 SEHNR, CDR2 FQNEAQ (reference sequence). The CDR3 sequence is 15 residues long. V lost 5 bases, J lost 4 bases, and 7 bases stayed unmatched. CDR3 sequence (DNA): TGTGCCAGCAGCAGCAAGCGGGGGGTGGCAGATACGCAGTATTTT. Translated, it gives CASSSKRGVADTQYF.

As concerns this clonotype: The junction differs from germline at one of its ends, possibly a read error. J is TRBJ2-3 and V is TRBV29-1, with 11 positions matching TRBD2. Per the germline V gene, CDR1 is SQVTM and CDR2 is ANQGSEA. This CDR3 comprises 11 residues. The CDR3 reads CSVDPGLAAHF. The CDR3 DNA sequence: TGCAGCGTCGATCCGGGACTAGCGGCACATTTT.

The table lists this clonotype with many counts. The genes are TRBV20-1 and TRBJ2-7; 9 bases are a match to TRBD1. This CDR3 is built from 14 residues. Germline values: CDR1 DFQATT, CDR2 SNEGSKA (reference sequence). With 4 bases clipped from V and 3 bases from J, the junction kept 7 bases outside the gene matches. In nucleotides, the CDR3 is TGCAGTGCTAACATAGACAGGGGGGGCTACGAGCAGTACTTC. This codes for CSANIDRGGYEQYF.

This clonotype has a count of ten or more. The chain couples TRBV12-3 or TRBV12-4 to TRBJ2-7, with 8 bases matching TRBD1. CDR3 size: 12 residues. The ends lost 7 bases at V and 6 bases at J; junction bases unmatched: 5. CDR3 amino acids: CASNPGGPEQYF. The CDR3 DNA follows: TGTGCCAGCAACCCAGGGGGCCCCGAGCAGTACTTC.